This entry lists 25 T cell receptor beta chains sequenced from one sample in a study of shared T cell receptors in the human thymus. Libraries were prepared by immunoSEQ multiplex PCR; TCRdb keeps only in-frame clonotypes and omits some of them. The data contain almost 550,000 clones, approximately 80% of them singletons. This same sample was also taken into another study, of human thymus T cells.

The sequencing sample was made of thymocytes. These receptor sequences come from a boy under two years old with a congenital heart defect.

The chain carries TRBV27 and TRBJ2-7; no clear D gene. V shed 2 bases and J shed 6 bases, with 14 bases lying between them. The CDR3 length is 14 residues. Looked up from germline, CDR1 is MNHEY and CDR2 is SMNVEV (reference sequence). The CDR3 nucleotides are TGTGCCAGCAGTTTACAGCCTAGTCATGGCGAGCAGTACTTC. Protein sequence: CASSLQPSHGEQYF.

The genes are TRBV2 and TRBJ2-3; tentatively, D is TRBD2 (5 bases). V was clipped by 6 bases and J by 0 bases, with 16 bases between them. The CDR3 runs 16 residues. Germline V gene sequence: CDR1 SNHLY, CDR2 FYNNEI. For the CDR3, the DNA is TGTGCCAGCAGGCGAACCAAGAGGACTAGCACAGATACGCAGTATTTT. Its translation is CASRRTKRTSTDTQYF.

The J gene is TRBJ1-1, the V gene TRBV28, with D hard to call. Trimming left V 2 bases short and J 1 base short, with 8 bases between. The CDR3 loop spans 14 amino acids. CDR1 MDHEN and CDR2 SYDVKM come from the germline V gene. The CDR3 sequence is CASSLRGRNTEAFF. The CDR3 nucleotides read TGTGCCAGCAGTTTACGGGGTAGGAACACTGAAGCTTTCTTT.

This sequence joins TRBV30 and TRBJ2-1; unclear D gene. The CDR3 spans 12 residues. Between the trimmed V and J ends, which lost 0 bases and 10 bases, there was a span of 10 bases. The germline gives CDR1 GTSNPN, CDR2 SVGIG (reference sequence). The CDR3 sequence is CAWSVNRREQFF. CDR3 sequence (DNA): TGTGCCTGGAGTGTTAATCGGCGGGAGCAGTTCTTC.

CDR3 region: CSASGAEGNIQYF. For the CDR3, the DNA is TGCAGCGCCTCGGGCGCGGAGGGAAACATTCAGTACTTC. The chain links TRBV29-1 to TRBJ2-4, with TRBD2 as a possible D gene (6 bases). Germline CDR1 reads SQVTM; CDR2 reads ANQGSEA. The CDR3 extends over 13 amino acids. Trimming left V 7 bases short and J 6 bases short, with 16 bases between.

The J gene is TRBJ1-5, the V gene TRBV6-1, with 8 bases matching TRBD1. With 4 bases clipped from V and 1 base from J, the junction kept 3 bases outside the gene matches. CDR3 length: 15 residues. Germline lookup yields CDR1 MNHNS and CDR2 SASEGT. The CDR3 loop reads CASSVGQGSNQPQHF. The CDR3 nucleotides are TGTGCCAGCAGTGTCGGACAGGGAAGCAATCAGCCCCAGCATTTT.

The chain has TRBV6-6 and TRBJ1-3; D uncertain. With 6 bases removed from V and 2 bases from J, the gap between germline ends came to 11 bases. The CDR3 is 14 amino acids. Looked up from germline, CDR1 is MNHNY and CDR2 is SVGAGI (reference sequence). The CDR3 DNA reads as TGTGCCAGCAGCCCTAGACGGACTGGAAACACCATATATTTT. Translating gives CASSPRRTGNTIYF.

The chain is built from TRBV11-2 and TRBJ2-7; 10 bases map to TRBD2. Unmatched junction bases numbered 5, after V lost 5 bases and J lost 1 base. From germline, CDR1 is SGHAT and CDR2 FQNNGV. The CDR3 is 15 residues long. The DNA of the CDR3 is TGTGCCAGCAGCACAGCGGGAGGGCCTTCCTACGAGCAGTACTTC. The encoded protein is CASSTAGGPSYEQYF.

This clone appeared a single time. DNA for the CDR3: TGTGCCAGCTCACCCTCGACAGGGGATCAGCCCCAGCATTTT. This sequence encodes CASSPSTGDQPQHF. V gene TRBV18 combines with J gene TRBJ1-5; 8 bases line up with TRBD1. Germline CDR1 and CDR2: KGHSH and LQKENI. This CDR3 region has 14 residues. Trimming took 3 bases from V and 5 from J; bases not matched to a gene: 3.

This chain joins TRBV6-5 and TRBJ1-1; TRBD1 aligns across 7 bases. V dropped 7 bases and J dropped 0; count of bases not matched to a gene: 8. The CDR3 runs 15 residues. Per germline, CDR1 MNHEY and CDR2 SVGAGI. In DNA form, the CDR3 reads TGTGCCAGCACCCCCACGGGACAGCTGAACACTGAAGCTTTCTTT. Translation: CASTPTGQLNTEAFF.

The CDR3 nucleotides read TGTGCCTGTCGGGGACAGGGGGGCCCCTACGAGCAGTACTTC. This translates into CACRGQGGPYEQYF. The J gene is TRBJ2-7, the V gene TRBV27; 11 bases fit TRBD1. The trim removed 11 bases at V and 2 bases at J, leaving 8 bases unmatched. CDR1 and CDR2 from the germline V gene are MNHEY and SMNVEV (reference sequence). The CDR3 runs 14 residues.

V and J are TRBV6-1 and TRBJ2-5; TRBD1 aligns across 7 bases. Matching the DNA end better, TRBJ2-7 makes the J call doubtful. Germline V gives CDR1 MNHNS, CDR2 SASEGT. This CDR3 comprises 16 residues. Here the CDR3 reads CASSDRRRGTPYEQYF. In nucleotides, the CDR3 is TGTGCCAGCAGTGACAGGCGCAGGGGGACACCCTACGAGCAGTACTTC.

The J gene is TRBJ2-7, the V gene TRBV2, with 8 bases aligning to TRBD1. The CDR3 contains 15 residues. After removal of 7 bases from V and 0 bases from J, the junction contained 8 bases not matched to a gene. Germline-derived CDR1 and CDR2 are SNHLY and FYNNEI. The CDR3 spells CASTTGGPLSYEQYF. In DNA, the CDR3 is TGTGCCAGCACTACAGGGGGACCCCTCTCCTACGAGCAGTACTTC.

V and J are TRBV7-9 and TRBJ2-1; 8 positions agree with TRBD1. The germline V gene has CDR1 SEHNR and CDR2 FQNEAQ (reference sequence). V shed 5 bases, J shed 4 bases, and the junction held 19 bases outside the gene matches. The CDR3 is made up of 19 amino acids. The CDR3 loop is CASSIMGTGSRLGYNEQFF. CDR3 nucleotide sequence: TGTGCCAGCAGCATAATGGGGACAGGATCACGGTTGGGATACAATGAGCAGTTCTTC.

The V and J genes are TRBV4-1 and TRBJ2-2; TRBD2 aligns across 10 bases. The CDR3 covers 18 residues. J gave up 4 bases and V 4 bases, and 12 bases lay outside the gene matches. The germline V gene encodes CDR1 MGHRA and CDR2 YSYEKL. The CDR3 here is CASSRGISGRAATGELFF. Written as DNA, the CDR3 is TGCGCCAGCAGCCGGGGAATCAGCGGGAGGGCCGCCACCGGGGAGCTGTTTTTT.

The chain is built from TRBV4-3 and TRBJ2-3; TRBD1 is a possible D gene (7 bases). CDR3 length: 17 residues. Trimming stripped 4 bases from V and 2 bases from J, with 19 bases between. Germline CDR1 and CDR2: LGHNA and YSLEER. This CDR3 reads CASSPGGMWGNTDTQYF. The DNA of the CDR3 is TGCGCCAGCAGCCCAGGGGGGATGTGGGGGAACACAGATACGCAGTATTTT.

The gene calls are TRBV25-1 and TRBJ1-3; no definite D call. The CDR3 sequence is 18 residues long. The V end lost 3 bases, the J end lost 1 base, and 19 bases lay between the germline ends. Per germline, CDR1 MGHDK and CDR2 SYGVNS. The CDR3 here is CASSDSFAERNSGNTIYF. CDR3 sequence (DNA): TGTGCCAGCAGTGACTCCTTTGCGGAACGGAATTCTGGAAACACCATATATTTT.

This chain uses TRBV28 with TRBJ2-1; 13 nucleotides agree with TRBD2. Germline lookup yields CDR1 MDHEN and CDR2 SYDVKM. The V and J ends lost 7 bases and 10 bases, in that order; junction bases with no gene match: 7. The CDR3 is made up of 14 amino acids. The DNA for the CDR3 is TGTGCCAGCACTAGCGGACTAGCGGGAGTAGAGCAGTTCTTC. Protein sequence: CASTSGLAGVEQFF.

The V call is TRBV4-2, the J call TRBJ2-7; 9 bases align to TRBD1. This CDR3 region has 16 residues. V shed 5 bases, J shed 2 bases, and the junction held 10 bases outside the gene matches. Germline assignment: CDR1 LGHNA and CDR2 YNFKEQ. CDR3: CASSTRTGAPPYEQYF. As DNA, the CDR3 is TGTGCCAGCAGCACCCGGACAGGGGCCCCCCCCTACGAGCAGTACTTC.

This clone was counted once. The chain links TRBV6-5 to TRBJ1-5, with 8 positions matching TRBD1. Germline CDR1 and CDR2: MNHEY and SVGAGI. The CDR3 sequence is 14 residues long. J lost 7 bases, V lost 0 bases, and 2 bases had no gene match. The CDR3 nucleotides are TGTGCCAGCAGTTACTCGACAGGGGCCCAGCCCCAGCATTTT. This gives the protein CASSYSTGAQPQHF.

The rearrangement joins TRBV7-2 to TRBJ2-4; perhaps TRBD2 as D (5 bases). V gave up 6 bases and J gave up 6 bases, with 12 bases separating them. This CDR3 region has 13 residues. The germline CDR1 and CDR2 sequences are SGHTA and FQGNSA. Here the CDR3 reads CASSRTPRNIQYF. As DNA, the CDR3 is TGTGCCAGCAGTCGGACTCCCAGAAACATTCAGTACTTC.

This clone was seen a few times. The rearrangement joins TRBV27 to TRBJ1-3, with TRBD1 as a possible D gene (6 bases). V gave up 6 bases and J gave up 1 base, with 7 bases separating them. Germline lookup yields CDR1 MNHEY and CDR2 SMNVEV (reference sequence). The CDR3 has 13 residues. The CDR3 nucleotides read TGTGCCAGCAGCAGGGGATCTGGAAACACCATATATTTT. It translates to CASSRGSGNTIYF.

The gene calls are TRBV25-1 and TRBJ2-2, with D possibly being TRBD2 (5 bases). The CDR3 runs to 13 residues. Germline CDR1 reads MGHDK; CDR2 reads SYGVNS. Trimming took off 2 bases at V and 6 bases at J, with 7 bases between the two ends. CDR3 DNA sequence: TGTGCCAGCAGTGAAATCGGGGCCGGGGAGCTGTTTTTT. Translating it yields CASSEIGAGELFF.

This clone was seen a single time. J is TRBJ2-7 and V is TRBV27; D unclear. In germline, CDR1 is MNHEY, CDR2 SMNVEV (reference sequence). CDR3 length: 16 residues. Deletions cut 2 bases from V and 3 bases from J, with 17 bases between. The CDR3 reads CASSLRPYRGYYEQYF. The CDR3 DNA reads as TGTGCCAGCAGTTTACGCCCCTACCGCGGTTACTACGAGCAGTACTTC.

The table lists this clone with a few counts. The gene calls are TRBV19 and TRBJ2-6; TRBD2 matches at 10 bases. V lost 5 bases, J lost 2 bases, and 6 bases stayed unmatched. The CDR3 totals 17 residues. Germline V gene sequence: CDR1 LNHDA, CDR2 SQIVND (reference sequence). CDR3 bases: TGTGCCAGTAGTCGGGCTAGCGGGGGCCCTGGGGCCAACGTCCTGACTTTC. This gives the protein CASSRASGGPGANVLTF. Supplemented by reference TRBV19 and TRBJ2-6, the full variable domain reads DGGITQSPKYLFRKEGQNVTLSCEQNLNHDAMYWYRQDPGQGLRLIYYSQIVNDFQKGDIAEGYSVSREKKESFPLTVTSAQKNPTAFYLCASSRASGGPGANVLTFGAGSRLTVL.